One and the same sample provided the 16 T cell receptor beta chains below, sequenced in a study of CD8 T cells in ankylosing spondylitis. MiXCR, applied by TCRdb to the 5' RACE reads, yields one record per CDR3 protein. The table includes 200,000 to 250,000 distinct CDR3 sequences, over 9.5% detected once. The sequenced material came from blood, either unsorted or a sorted T cell fraction (not recorded which). The source is a male donor with ankylosing spondylitis or in good health (not recorded which).

The table lists this clonotype with many counts. The gene calls are TRBV11-2 and TRBJ2-3; 15 bases are shared with TRBD2. Trimming cost V 3 bases and J 3 bases; bases outside gene matches: 7. Looked up from germline, CDR1 is SGHAT and CDR2 is FQNNGV. CDR3 length: 18 residues. CDR3 amino acids: CASSFGLAGGWGTDTQYF. The DNA of the CDR3 is TGTGCCAGCAGCTTCGGACTAGCGGGAGGGTGGGGTACAGATACGCAGTATTTT.

This clonotype occurred many times. The rearrangement joins TRBV29-1 to TRBJ1-6; no reliable D call. The CDR3 is 14 amino acids. Trimming took 5 bases from V and 0 from J, leaving 8 bases between them. CDR1 is SQVTM, CDR2 ANQGSEA, per germline. The CDR3 region has the DNA TGCAGCGTTAGTGGGAGCTCCTATAATTCACCCCTCCACTTT. It codes for CSVSGSSYNSPLHF.

Concerning this clonotype: A much larger clonotype is one base distant, so this may be a read error. The gene calls are TRBV12-3 or TRBV12-4 and TRBJ1-5, with 7 bases fitting TRBD1. This CDR3 spans 14 amino acids. CDR3 sequence: CANSPTGAGQPQHF. CDR3 coding DNA: TGTGCCAACAGTCCTACAGGGGCCGGGCAGCCCCAGCATTTT.

This clonotype came up many times. V gene TRBV4-1 combines with J gene TRBJ1-2; D not certain. Deletions cut 0 bases from V and 3 bases from J, with 5 bases between. Germline CDR1 reads MGHRA; CDR2 reads YSYEKL. There are 13 residues in the CDR3. The CDR3: CASSQDGDYGYTF. CDR3 bases: TGCGCCAGCAGCCAAGATGGGGACTATGGCTACACCTTC.

This clonotype was recorded a few times. The rearrangement joins TRBV2 to TRBJ1-5; D perhaps matches TRBD1 (5 bases). The CDR3 contains 13 residues. V was cut by 4 bases and J by 9 bases, with 13 bases left in between. Germline CDR1 is SNHLY and CDR2 is FYNNEI. CDR3: CASSAGNDLPQHF. Here the CDR3 DNA reads TGTGCCAGCAGTGCAGGGAATGATTTGCCCCAGCATTTT.

This clonotype was seen many times. The chain is built from TRBV21-1 and TRBJ1-5. TRBV21-1 is listed as a pseudogene. The CDR3 is made up of 16 amino acids. CDR3 loop: CASSKWCRFRDQPQHF. DNA of the CDR3: TGTGCCAGCAGCAAATGGTGCCGGTTTCGGGATCAGCCCCAGCATTTT.

This rearrangement joins TRBV18 to TRBJ1-2, with a possible D match to TRBD1 (5 bases). From germline, CDR1 is KGHSH and CDR2 LQKENI. This CDR3 region has 14 residues. The V gene lost 3 bases and the J gene lost 0 bases, with 8 bases spanning the gap. The CDR3 here is CASSPTASNYGYTF. CDR3 coding DNA: TGTGCCAGCTCACCGACAGCTTCTAACTATGGCTACACCTTC.

This clonotype was found many times. The J gene is TRBJ1-1, the V gene TRBV6-2 or TRBV6-3, with D possibly TRBD1 on 6 matching bases. Trimming shortened V by 7 bases and J by 4 bases, and 22 bases separated the two germline ends. The CDR3 runs 16 residues. Germline V gives CDR1 MNHEY, CDR2 SVGEGT. CDR3 nucleotide sequence: TGTGCCAGCACCTTAACAGGCTTCACAGGGATCACTGAAGCTTTCTTT. Translation: CASTLTGFTGITEAFF.

Many counts were recorded for this clonotype. The genes are TRBV4-1 and TRBJ1-5; D is possibly TRBD1 (6 bases). Germline CDR1 and CDR2: MGHRA and YSYEKL. The CDR3 totals 18 residues. Trimming left V 4 bases short and J 0 bases short, with 19 bases between. The CDR3 is CASSLRARTESSNQPQHF. In DNA form, the CDR3 reads TGCGCCAGCAGCCTACGGGCTAGGACAGAGTCTAGCAATCAGCCCCAGCATTTT.

This clonotype was detected many times. The gene calls are TRBV20-1 and TRBJ2-1, with D tentatively TRBD1 or TRBD2 (5 bases each). CDR3 size: 15 residues. The V end was cut by 0 bases, the J end by 2 bases, with 11 bases between. Germline-derived CDR1 and CDR2 are DFQATT and SNEGSKA (reference sequence). In DNA, the CDR3 is TGCAGTGCTAGAGATCGGGACGGGACCTACAATGAGCAGTTCTTC. Its protein product is CSARDRDGTYNEQFF.

V is TRBV2 and J is TRBJ2-5; D is possibly TRBD1 or TRBD2 (6 bases each). V dropped 3 bases and J dropped 5 bases, with 16 bases sitting between them. The CDR3 spans 15 residues. Germline V lookup: CDR1 SNHLY, CDR2 FYNNEI. As DNA, the CDR3 is TGTGCCAGCAGTGATCGGGGGCTCCCGACGGAGACCCAGTACTTC. Amino acid sequence: CASSDRGLPTETQYF.

Many counts were recorded for this clonotype. The J gene is TRBJ2-1, the V gene TRBV20-1; 8 nucleotides match TRBD1. V shed 2 bases and J 6 bases; nucleotides not matched to a gene: 9. The germline V gene has CDR1 DFQATT and CDR2 SNEGSKA (reference sequence). The CDR3 runs to 15 residues. DNA of the CDR3: TGCAGTGCTAGACCGCGGACAGGGAGGATCAATGAGCAGTTCTTC. It translates to CSARPRTGRINEQFF.

At least ten counts were recorded for this clonotype. J is TRBJ1-2 and V is TRBV30, with TRBD1 matching over 7 bases. This CDR3 region has 13 residues. V trimming: 3 bases; J trimming: 6 bases; junction bases outside the gene matches: 7. The germline V gene has CDR1 GTSNPN and CDR2 SVGIG (reference sequence). The CDR3 spells CAWRVTGMHGYTF. In nucleotides, the CDR3 is TGTGCCTGGAGGGTGACAGGGATGCATGGCTACACCTTC.

V gene TRBV20-1 combines with J gene TRBJ2-7; D is unclear. CDR3 length: 14 amino acids. Trimming took 1 base from V and 0 from J, leaving 10 bases between them. The germline V gene has CDR1 DFQATT and CDR2 SNEGSKA (reference sequence). DNA of the CDR3: TGCAGTGCTAGAGGAAAGGGAAGCTCCTACGAGCAGTACTTC. Its protein product is CSARGKGSSYEQYF.

There are a few counts of this clonotype. This sequence joins TRBV12-3 or TRBV12-4 and TRBJ2-7; D possibly matches TRBD1 or TRBD2 (6 bases each). This CDR3 comprises 13 residues. Trimming removed 5 bases at V and 7 bases at J, with 15 bases between. The CDR3 DNA sequence: TGTGCCAGCAGTAGTCGGGGGCCGAGGGAGCAGTACTTC. Its translation is CASSSRGPREQYF.

This clonotype was found many times. The rearrangement uses TRBV5-1 and TRBJ2-2; no reliable D call. The V end lost 2 bases, the J end lost 2 bases, and 13 bases lay between the germline ends. In germline, CDR1 is SGHRS, CDR2 YFSETQ. CDR3 size: 16 residues. The CDR3 nucleotides are TGCGCCAGCAGCTTTCTAGTGGTCAGTAACACCGGGGAGCTGTTTTTT. This encodes CASSFLVVSNTGELFF. The whole variable domain, remainder taken from reference TRBV5-1 and TRBJ2-2, is KAGVTQTPRYLIKTRGQQVTLSCSPISGHRSVSWYQQTPGQGLQFLFEYFSETQRNKGNFPGRFSGRQFSNSRSEMNVSTLELGDSALYLCASSFLVVSNTGELFFGEGSRLTVL.